The TCR beta chain under discussion was sequenced for a study of cytomegalovirus exposure and HLA in healthy donors. Study-level findings and limits: TRBV6-2, TRBV6-3 and some other V segments were excluded as indistinguishable.

This clone was counted a few times. Antigen unknown. Germline CDR1 is SNHLY and CDR2 is FYNNEI. V shed 4 bases and J 7 bases; nucleotides not matched to a gene: 11. CDR3 size: 16 residues. The PCR used 60 Vbeta and 13 Jbeta primers. Produced via immunoSEQ multiplex PCR; TCRdb's table is partial and in-frame only. The table has under 200,000 clones, 81% seen once; the top ten hold roughly 3.1%. The chain employs TRBV2 and TRBJ2-2; 8 bases match TRBD1. Sequenced sample: PBMCs. The receptor comes from a man aged 35-49 years in good health and CMV-seropositive. The CDR3 loop reads CASSGQATGGDGELFF. The CDR3 DNA sequence: TGTGCCAGCAGTGGACAAGCAACAGGGGGTGACGGGGAGCTGTTTTTT.